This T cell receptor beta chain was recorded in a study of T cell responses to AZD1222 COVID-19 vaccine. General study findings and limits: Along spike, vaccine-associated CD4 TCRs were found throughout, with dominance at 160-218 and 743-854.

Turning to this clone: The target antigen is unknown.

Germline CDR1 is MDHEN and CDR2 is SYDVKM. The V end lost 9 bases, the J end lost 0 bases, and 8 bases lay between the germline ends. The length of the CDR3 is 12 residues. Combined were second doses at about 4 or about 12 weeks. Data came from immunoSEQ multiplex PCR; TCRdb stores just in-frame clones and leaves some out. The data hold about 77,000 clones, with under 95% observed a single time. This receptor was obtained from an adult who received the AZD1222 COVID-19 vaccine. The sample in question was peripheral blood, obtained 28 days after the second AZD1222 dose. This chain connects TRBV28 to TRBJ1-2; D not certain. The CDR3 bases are TGTGCCAGTGGGCCCCCTAACTATGGCTACACCTTC. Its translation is CASGPPNYGYTF.